The 2 T cell receptor beta chains below come from one sample, sequenced in a study of blood T cells in healthy people across ages. Sample-barcoded 5' priming and a J-beta primer mix drove a second PCR of roughly 6 to 12 cycles. TCRdb passed the 5' RACE reads through MiXCR, listing each CDR3 protein once. The repertoire holds around 990,000 distinct CDR3 sequences, with 20% to 25% as singletons. Separately, the same data were catalogued under a study of T cells of mothers and their children.

The sequencing input was blood. Receptor source: a girl between 2 and 10 years old in good health.

This rearrangement joins TRBV10-3 to TRBJ2-3; no firm D call. CDR3 size: 15 residues. CDR1 is ENHRY and CDR2 is SYGVKD in the germline V gene. The ends were cut back, 6 bases at V and 0 bases at J, with 13 bases in the middle. Here the CDR3 reads CAISKAVRSTDTQYF. The DNA for the CDR3 is TGTGCCATCAGCAAGGCGGTACGGAGCACAGATACGCAGTATTTT.

This clonotype was counted only a few times. The chain combines TRBV12-3 or TRBV12-4 with TRBJ2-5, with a tentative D call TRBD1 (5 bases). The CDR3 length is 15 residues. V was clipped by 9 bases and J by 5 bases, with 22 bases between them. In DNA form, the CDR3 reads TGTGCCAGTAGGGGTATCACAGGATTAAGGGAGACCCAGTACTTC. Its protein is CASRGITGLRETQYF.